A selection of T cell receptor beta chains follows, all from one sample in a study of cytomegalovirus exposure and HLA in healthy donors. Only in-frame clones appear in the TCRdb table, and some are missing; sequencing was by immunoSEQ multiplex PCR. Of over 150,000 clones in the sample, 86% are singletons; the top ten hold about 20%. Specimen: PBMCs. The receptor set was obtained from a man between 18 and 35 years old in good health and CMV-seropositive. Each CDR3 is given with its conserved first and last residue. Fields, in order: D gene, J gene, V gene, CDR3 protein. The D gene is left open where the match is weak.

>TRBD2|TRBJ2-3|TRBV7-2
CASSPGLAGGPLTDTQYF
>TRBD1|TRBJ2-2|TRBV7-9
CASRGQVTGTGELFF
>NA|TRBJ1-2|TRBV5-6
CASSLSGDGYTF
>NA|TRBJ2-5|TRBV7-2
CASSFGETQYF
>TRBD2|TRBJ2-3|TRBV15
CATRAGGTDTQYF
>TRBD2|TRBJ2-5|TRBV7-7
CASSLEGLAQETQYF
>TRBD2|TRBJ2-7|TRBV5-1
CASSRSGGASYEQYF
>TRBD2|TRBJ2-5|TRBV7-2
CASGLASMQETQYF
>TRBD2|TRBJ2-3|TRBV5-1
CASSKGLAGGLGDTQYF
>NA|TRBJ2-3|TRBV5-4
CASTSRTSGVGDTQYF
>TRBD2|TRBJ2-7|TRBV6-5
CASSSRTSGEDEQYF
>NA|TRBJ2-7|TRBV25-1
CASSDNRQPAYEQYF
>TRBD1|TRBJ1-2|TRBV27
CASTSGTGGRGYGYTF